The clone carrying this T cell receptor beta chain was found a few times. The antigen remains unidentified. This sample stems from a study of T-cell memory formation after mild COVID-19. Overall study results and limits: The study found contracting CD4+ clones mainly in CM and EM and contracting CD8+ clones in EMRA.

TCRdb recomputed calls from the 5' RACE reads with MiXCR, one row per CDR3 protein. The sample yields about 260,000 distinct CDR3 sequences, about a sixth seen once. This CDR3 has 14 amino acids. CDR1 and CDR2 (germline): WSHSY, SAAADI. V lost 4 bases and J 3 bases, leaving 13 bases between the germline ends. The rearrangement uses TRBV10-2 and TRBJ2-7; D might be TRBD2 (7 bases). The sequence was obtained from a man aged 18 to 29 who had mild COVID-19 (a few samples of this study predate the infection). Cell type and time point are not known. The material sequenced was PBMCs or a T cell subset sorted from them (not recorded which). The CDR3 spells CASSGGGGSYEQYF. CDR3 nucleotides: TGCGCCAGCAGTGGAGGGGGGGGGAGCTACGAGCAGTACTTC.